These 18 T cell receptor beta chains share one sample of origin, sequenced in a study of T cell changes during pregnancy in multiple sclerosis. Repertoires were generated with immunoSEQ multiplex PCR, while TCRdb's copy carries only in-frame clones and drops some. The sample lists tens of thousands of clones, 91% occurring once. Specimen: CD8+ T cells from peripheral blood mononuclear cells, collected before pregnancy. The origin of the receptors is a female donor with multiple sclerosis, enrolled in a pregnancy study.

V gene TRBV19 combines with J gene TRBJ2-1; 13 bases map to TRBD2. V was pared by 5 bases and J by 5 bases, with 3 bases of the junction left unmatched. The germline V gene encodes CDR1 LNHDA and CDR2 SQIVND (reference sequence). CDR3 length: 15 amino acids. The CDR3 DNA sequence: TGTGCCAGTAGTTGGGGGACTAGCGGGAACAATGAGCAGTTCTTC. Translating it yields CASSWGTSGNNEQFF.

The chain links TRBV28 to TRBJ2-1, with TRBD2 matching 13 bases. The CDR3 is 14 residues long. Per germline, CDR1 MDHEN and CDR2 SYDVKM. J lost 10 bases, V lost 3 bases, and 3 bases had no gene match. The CDR3 region is CASSLVLAGGEQFF. The CDR3 DNA is TGTGCCAGCAGTTTGGTACTAGCGGGAGGGGAGCAGTTCTTC.

The chain combines TRBV2 with TRBJ2-7, with a possible D match to TRBD1 (6 bases). Germline V lookup: CDR1 SNHLY, CDR2 FYNNEI. The length of the CDR3 is 13 residues. V lost 7 bases, J lost 0 bases, and 10 bases lay in between. CDR3 nucleotides: TGTGCCAGCACCGGACAGAGCTCCTACGAGCAGTACTTC. It is translated as CASTGQSSYEQYF.

This chain joins TRBV5-4 and TRBJ2-5; D is possibly TRBD1 (6 bases). Germline assignment: CDR1 SGHNT and CDR2 YYREEE (reference sequence). V was cut by 1 base and J by 3 bases, with 10 bases left in between. CDR3 size: 14 residues. The CDR3 DNA reads TGTGCCAGCAGCTTGACGGCAGGGGAAGAGACCCAGTACTTC. Protein sequence: CASSLTAGEETQYF. The full variable domain, with the rest looked up from reference TRBV5-4 and TRBJ2-5, is ETGVTQSPTHLIKTRGQQVTLRCSSQSGHNTVSWYQQALGQGPQFIFQYYREEENGRGNFPPRFSGLQFPNYSSELNVNALELDDSALYLCASSLTAGEETQYFGPGTRLLVL.

This clone was observed a few times. This chain links TRBV7-9 with TRBJ1-2, with D possibly TRBD1 on 6 matching bases. The CDR3 length is 14 residues. CDR1 and CDR2 from the germline V gene are SEHNR and FQNEAQ (reference sequence). V shed 3 bases and J shed 8 bases, with 16 bases lying between them. The CDR3, as DNA: TGTGCCAGCAGCTTCAATTGGGACATCGACGGCTACACCTTC. Protein: CASSFNWDIDGYTF. Drawing the rest from reference TRBV7-9 and TRBJ1-2, the complete variable domain is DTGVSQNPRHKITKRGQNVTFRCDPISEHNRLYWYRQTLGQGPEFLTYFQNEAQLEKSRLLSDRFSAERPKGSFSTLEIQRTEQGDSAMYLCASSFNWDIDGYTFGSGTRLTVV.

The J gene is TRBJ2-7, the V gene TRBV5-4, with 10 positions matching TRBD1. V gave up 4 bases and J gave up 2 bases; unmatched junction bases: 3. Germline V lookup: CDR1 SGHNT, CDR2 YYREEE (reference sequence). This CDR3 contains 14 residues. The CDR3 loop reads CASSPGTGAYEQYF. The DNA of the CDR3 is TGTGCCAGCAGCCCCGGGACAGGGGCCTACGAGCAGTACTTC. Combining the CDR3 with reference TRBV5-4 and TRBJ2-7 gives the whole variable domain ETGVTQSPTHLIKTRGQQVTLRCSSQSGHNTVSWYQQALGQGPQFIFQYYREEENGRGNFPPRFSGLQFPNYSSELNVNALELDDSALYLCASSPGTGAYEQYFGPGTRLTVT.

This rearrangement joins TRBV9 to TRBJ1-4; a possible D gene is TRBD1 (6 bases). V dropped 1 base and J dropped 8 bases, with 15 bases sitting between them. The CDR3 spans 15 residues. Germline V gene sequence: CDR1 SGDLS, CDR2 YYNGEE. The CDR3 loop is CASSVSTGPGEKLFF. The CDR3 DNA reads TGTGCCAGCAGCGTATCCACAGGGCCAGGGGAAAAACTGTTTTTT.

This clone was seen once. CDR3 coding DNA: TGTGCCAGCAGTTTTAGCGGGAGCTTTCAAGAGACCCAGTACTTC. This encodes CASSFSGSFQETQYF. The rearrangement uses TRBV11-2 and TRBJ2-5, with 9 nucleotides matching TRBD2. With V trimmed by 6 bases and J by 2 bases, 7 bases remained unmatched. CDR1 SGHAT and CDR2 FQNNGV come from the germline V gene. The CDR3 has 15 amino acids.

The CDR3 protein is CASSSGQGYTDTQYF. The CDR3 nucleotides read TGTGCCAGTAGTAGTGGACAGGGTTACACAGATACGCAGTATTTT. The chain recombines TRBV19 with TRBJ2-3; 8 bases are shared with TRBD1. Germline values: CDR1 LNHDA, CDR2 SQIVND (reference sequence). The trim removed 4 bases at V and 2 bases at J, leaving 5 bases unmatched. The length of the CDR3 is 15 residues.

The V call is TRBV20-1, the J call TRBJ2-7; D might be TRBD2 (5 bases). Germline V gene lookup returns CDR1 DFQATT and CDR2 SNEGSKA (reference sequence). With 6 bases removed from V and 6 bases from J, the gap between germline ends came to 6 bases. The CDR3 covers 9 residues. CDR3 sequence reads: CSASGEQYF. For the CDR3, the DNA is TGCAGTGCCAGCGGCGAGCAGTACTTC.

The chain joins TRBV28 to TRBJ2-1; the match to TRBD1 covers 7 bases. Germline trimming cut 3 bases from V and 3 bases from J; bases unmatched to any gene: 8. The germline gives CDR1 MDHEN, CDR2 SYDVKM. The CDR3 spans 16 residues. The CDR3 sequence: CASSFPRDRRYNEQFF. In DNA, the CDR3 is TGTGCCAGCAGTTTTCCCCGGGACAGACGCTACAATGAGCAGTTCTTC.

The gene calls are TRBV4-1 and TRBJ2-3; tentative D call: TRBD2 (6 bases). Trimming cost V 6 bases and J 1 base, with 17 bases left between them. The CDR3 totals 16 residues. CDR1 MGHRA and CDR2 YSYEKL come from the germline V gene. The chain's CDR3 is CASRDIGGSGTDTQYF. For the CDR3, the DNA is TGCGCCAGCAGAGATATTGGGGGGAGTGGCACAGATACGCAGTATTTT.

The chain recombines TRBV5-1 with TRBJ2-7; 9 bases match TRBD2. V was pared by 0 bases and J by 3 bases, with 4 bases of the junction left unmatched. The CDR3 has 15 residues. Germline V gene lookup returns CDR1 SGHRS and CDR2 YFSETQ. The CDR3 sequence is CASSLEASGDYEQYF. As DNA, the CDR3 is TGCGCCAGCAGCTTGGAAGCTAGCGGGGACTACGAGCAGTACTTC. Full variable domain (remainder filled in from reference TRBV5-1 and TRBJ2-7): KAGVTQTPRYLIKTRGQQVTLSCSPISGHRSVSWYQQTPGQGLQFLFEYFSETQRNKGNFPGRFSGRQFSNSRSEMNVSTLELGDSALYLCASSLEASGDYEQYFGPGTRLTVT.

The V and J genes are TRBV7-3 and TRBJ2-1, with 10 bases aligning to TRBD2. Germline values: CDR1 SGHTA, CDR2 FQGTGA. J was trimmed by 8 bases and V by 1 base; bases with no gene match: 5. CDR3 length: 15 amino acids. The CDR3 DNA follows: TGTGCCAGCAGCTTAATTAGCGGGAGGAGCGATGAGCAGTTCTTC. Translating gives CASSLISGRSDEQFF.

The chain is built from TRBV27 and TRBJ1-5; a possible D gene is TRBD1 (6 bases). V was cut by 4 bases and J by 5 bases, with 12 bases left in between. The CDR3 runs to 14 residues. Germline V CDR1 and CDR2: MNHEY, SMNVEV (reference sequence). The CDR3 nucleotides are TGTGCCAGCAGTTCGGACAGCTACTATCAGCCCCAGCATTTT. It yields the protein CASSSDSYYQPQHF.

V gene TRBV28 combines with J gene TRBJ2-5; 7 nucleotides line up with TRBD1. The CDR3 loop spans 15 amino acids. Germline V CDR1 and CDR2: MDHEN, SYDVKM. V gave up 7 bases and J gave up 4 bases; unmatched junction bases: 12. The CDR3 loop reads CASTMGQLRSETQYF. Written as DNA, the CDR3 is TGTGCCAGCACCATGGGACAGTTGAGGTCAGAGACCCAGTACTTC. The full variable domain, completed using reference TRBV28 and TRBJ2-5, is DVKVTQSSRYLVKRTGEKVFLECVQDMDHENMFWYRQDPGLGLRLIYFSYDVKMKEKGDIPEGYSVSREKKERFSLILESASTNQTSMYLCASTMGQLRSETQYFGPGTRLLVL.

The chain employs TRBV5-8 and TRBJ1-2; D remains ambiguous. The ends were cut back, 0 bases at V and 9 bases at J, with 9 bases in the middle. Germline V gene lookup returns CDR1 SGHTS and CDR2 YDEGEE. The CDR3 consists of 12 residues. CDR3: CASSLESGSYTF. As DNA, the CDR3 is TGTGCCAGCAGCTTGGAGTCGGGTAGCTACACCTTC.

The chain is built from TRBV7-9 and TRBJ2-4, with TRBD2 matching over 8 bases. The ends lost 5 bases at V and 12 bases at J; junction bases unmatched: 3. The germline CDR1 and CDR2 sequences are SEHNR and FQNEAQ (reference sequence). The CDR3 contains 11 residues. The CDR3 loop reads CASSTRGGQYF. The DNA for the CDR3 is TGTGCCAGCAGCACCCGGGGGGGTCAGTACTTC.